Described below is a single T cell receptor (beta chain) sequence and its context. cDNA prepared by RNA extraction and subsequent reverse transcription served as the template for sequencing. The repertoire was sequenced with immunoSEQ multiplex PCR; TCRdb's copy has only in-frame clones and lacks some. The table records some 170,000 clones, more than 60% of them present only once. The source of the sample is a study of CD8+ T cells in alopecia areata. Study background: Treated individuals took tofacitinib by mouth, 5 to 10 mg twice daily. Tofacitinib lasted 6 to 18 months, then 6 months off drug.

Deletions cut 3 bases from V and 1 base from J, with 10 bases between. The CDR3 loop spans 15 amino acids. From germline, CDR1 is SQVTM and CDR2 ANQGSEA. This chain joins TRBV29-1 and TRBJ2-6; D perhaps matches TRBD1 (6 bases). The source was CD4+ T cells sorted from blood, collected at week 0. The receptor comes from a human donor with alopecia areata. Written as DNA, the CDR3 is TGCAGCGTTGATACAGGGAGTTCTGGGGCCAACGTCCTGACTTTC. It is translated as CSVDTGSSGANVLTF.